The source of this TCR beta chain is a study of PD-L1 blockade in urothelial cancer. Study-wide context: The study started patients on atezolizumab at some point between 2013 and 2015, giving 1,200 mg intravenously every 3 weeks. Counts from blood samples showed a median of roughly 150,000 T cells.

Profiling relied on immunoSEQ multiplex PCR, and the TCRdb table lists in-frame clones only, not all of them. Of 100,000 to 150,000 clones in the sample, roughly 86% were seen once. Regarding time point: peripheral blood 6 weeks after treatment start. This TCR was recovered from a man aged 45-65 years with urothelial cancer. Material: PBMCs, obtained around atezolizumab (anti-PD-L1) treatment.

The DNA of the CDR3 is TGTGCCAGCAGCGTAGGAGCGGGAACTAGCACAGATACGCAGTATTTT. Its protein product is CASSVGAGTSTDTQYF. The chain has TRBV9 and TRBJ2-3; the match to TRBD2 covers 7 bases. In germline, CDR1 is SGDLS, CDR2 YYNGEE. This CDR3 contains 16 residues. V gave up 0 bases and J gave up 0 bases; unmatched junction bases: 4.